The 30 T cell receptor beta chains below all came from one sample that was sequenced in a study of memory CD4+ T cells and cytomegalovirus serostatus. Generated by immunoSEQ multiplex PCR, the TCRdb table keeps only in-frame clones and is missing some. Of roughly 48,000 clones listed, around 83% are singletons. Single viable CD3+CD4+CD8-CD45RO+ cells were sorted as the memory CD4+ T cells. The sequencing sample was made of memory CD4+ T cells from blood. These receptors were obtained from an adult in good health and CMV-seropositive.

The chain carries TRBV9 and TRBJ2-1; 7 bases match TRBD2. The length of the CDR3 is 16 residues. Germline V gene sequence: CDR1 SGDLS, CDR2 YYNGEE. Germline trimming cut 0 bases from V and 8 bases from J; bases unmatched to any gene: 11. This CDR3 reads CASSVVEGGPGDEQFF. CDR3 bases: TGTGCCAGCAGCGTAGTTGAGGGAGGGCCGGGTGATGAGCAGTTCTTC.

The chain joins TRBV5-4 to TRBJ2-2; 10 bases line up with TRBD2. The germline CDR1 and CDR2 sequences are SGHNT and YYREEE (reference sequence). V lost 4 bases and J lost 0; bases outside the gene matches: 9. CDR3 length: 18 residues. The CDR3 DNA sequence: TGTGCCAGCAGCCCCGCCGCTAGCGGGAGTGCGAACACCGGGGAGCTGTTTTTT. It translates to CASSPAASGSANTGELFF. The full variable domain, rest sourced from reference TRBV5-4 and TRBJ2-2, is ETGVTQSPTHLIKTRGQQVTLRCSSQSGHNTVSWYQQALGQGPQFIFQYYREEENGRGNFPPRFSGLQFPNYSSELNVNALELDDSALYLCASSPAASGSANTGELFFGEGSRLTVL.

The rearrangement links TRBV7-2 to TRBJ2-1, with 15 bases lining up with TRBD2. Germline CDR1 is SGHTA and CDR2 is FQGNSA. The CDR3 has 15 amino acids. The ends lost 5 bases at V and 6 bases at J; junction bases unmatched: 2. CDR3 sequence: CASSRTSGRANEQFF. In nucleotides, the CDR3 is TGTGCCAGCAGCCGGACTAGCGGGAGGGCCAATGAGCAGTTCTTC.

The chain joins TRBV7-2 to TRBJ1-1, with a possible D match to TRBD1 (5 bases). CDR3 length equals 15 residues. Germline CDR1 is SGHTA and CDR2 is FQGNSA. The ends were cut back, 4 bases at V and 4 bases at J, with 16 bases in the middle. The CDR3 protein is CASSSQGQAATEAFF. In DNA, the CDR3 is TGTGCCAGCAGCTCTCAAGGACAAGCGGCCACTGAAGCTTTCTTT.

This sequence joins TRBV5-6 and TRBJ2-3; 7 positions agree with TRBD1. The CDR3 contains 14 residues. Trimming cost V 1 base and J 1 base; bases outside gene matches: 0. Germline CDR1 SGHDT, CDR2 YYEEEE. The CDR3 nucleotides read TGTGCCAGCAGCTTGCAGGGGGGCACAGATACGCAGTATTTT. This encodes CASSLQGGTDTQYF.

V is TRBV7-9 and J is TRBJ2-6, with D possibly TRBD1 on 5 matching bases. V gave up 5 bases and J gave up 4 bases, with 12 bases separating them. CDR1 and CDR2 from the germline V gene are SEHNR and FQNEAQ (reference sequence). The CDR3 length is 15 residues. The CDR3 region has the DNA TGTGCCAGCAGCAAAGGGGCGCGGGGGGCCAACGTCCTGACTTTC. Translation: CASSKGARGANVLTF.

CDR3 bases: TGCGCCAGCAGCCCCACAGGGGGTCAGCCCCAGCATTTT. Translation: CASSPTGGQPQHF. This chain joins TRBV4-1 and TRBJ1-5, with 8 bases that match TRBD1. CDR1 is MGHRA, CDR2 YSYEKL, per germline. The CDR3 runs to 13 residues. Germline trimming cut 4 bases from V and 6 bases from J; bases unmatched to any gene: 2.

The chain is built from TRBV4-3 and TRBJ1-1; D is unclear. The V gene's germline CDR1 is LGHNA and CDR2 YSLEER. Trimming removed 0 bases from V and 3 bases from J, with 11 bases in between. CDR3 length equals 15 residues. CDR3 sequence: CASSQDHSRYTEAFF. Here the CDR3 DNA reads TGCGCCAGCAGCCAAGATCATAGCAGGTACACTGAAGCTTTCTTT.

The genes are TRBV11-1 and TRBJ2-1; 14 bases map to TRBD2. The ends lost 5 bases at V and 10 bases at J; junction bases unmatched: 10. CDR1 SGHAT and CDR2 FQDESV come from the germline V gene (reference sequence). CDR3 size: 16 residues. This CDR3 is CASSPQTSGGAREQFF. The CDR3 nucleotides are TGTGCCAGCAGCCCCCAGACTAGCGGGGGGGCAAGGGAGCAGTTCTTC.

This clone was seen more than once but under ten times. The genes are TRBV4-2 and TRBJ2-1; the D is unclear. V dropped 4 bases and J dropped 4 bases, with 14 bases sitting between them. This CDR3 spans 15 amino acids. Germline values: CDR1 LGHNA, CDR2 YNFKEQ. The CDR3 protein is CASSLRDGEYNEQFF. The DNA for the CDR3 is TGTGCCAGCAGCCTCCGAGACGGAGAATACAATGAGCAGTTCTTC.

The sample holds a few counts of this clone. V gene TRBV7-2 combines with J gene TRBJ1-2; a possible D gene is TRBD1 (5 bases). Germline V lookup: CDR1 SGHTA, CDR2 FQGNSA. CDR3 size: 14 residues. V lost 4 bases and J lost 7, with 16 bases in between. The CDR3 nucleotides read TGTGCCAGCAGCTCCACCCAGCCCGGGGGTGGCTACACCTTC. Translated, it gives CASSSTQPGGGYTF. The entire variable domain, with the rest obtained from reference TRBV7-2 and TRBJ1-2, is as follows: GAGVSQSPSNKVTEKGKDVELRCDPISGHTALYWYRQSLGQGLEFLIYFQGNSAPDKSGLPSDRFSAERTGGSVSTLTIQRTQQEDSAVYLCASSSTQPGGGYTFGSGTRLTVV.

As DNA, the CDR3 is TGTGCCAGCAGCTTAAGTGGACTAGAGAAAGTTAATGAGCAGTTCTTC. This encodes CASSLSGLEKVNEQFF. The V gene is TRBV7-2, the J gene TRBJ2-1, with 7 bases fitting TRBD2. The germline CDR1 and CDR2 sequences are SGHTA and FQGNSA. CDR3 length: 16 amino acids. V was pared by 2 bases and J by 7 bases, with 11 bases of the junction left unmatched.

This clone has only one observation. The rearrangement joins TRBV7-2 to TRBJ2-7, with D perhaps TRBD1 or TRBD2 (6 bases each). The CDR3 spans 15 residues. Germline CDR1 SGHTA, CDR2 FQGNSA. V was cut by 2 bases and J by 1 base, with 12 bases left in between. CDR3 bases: TGTGCCAGCAGCTTACAAGGGGGAGGTTCCTACGAGCAGTACTTC. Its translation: CASSLQGGGSYEQYF.

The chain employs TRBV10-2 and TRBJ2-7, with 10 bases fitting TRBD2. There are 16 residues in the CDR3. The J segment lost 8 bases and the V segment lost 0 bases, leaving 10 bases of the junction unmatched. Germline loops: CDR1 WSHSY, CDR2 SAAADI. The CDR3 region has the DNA TGCGCCAGCAGTGAGTCGACTGGACTAGCGGCCTTCCAGCAGTACTTC. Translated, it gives CASSESTGLAAFQQYF.

The CDR3, as DNA: TGTGCCAGCAGTTTGACTGGGTACGCCTACGAGCAGTACTTC. Amino acids: CASSLTGYAYEQYF. The gene calls are TRBV28 and TRBJ2-7, with no clear D. Germline V gives CDR1 MDHEN, CDR2 SYDVKM. V lost 3 bases and J 2 bases, leaving 11 bases between the germline ends. The length of the CDR3 is 14 residues.

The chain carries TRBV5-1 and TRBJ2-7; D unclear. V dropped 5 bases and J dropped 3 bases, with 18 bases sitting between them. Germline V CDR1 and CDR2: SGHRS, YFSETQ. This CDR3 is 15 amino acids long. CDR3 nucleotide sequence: TGCGCCAGCAGTAGAGACGAGATTAACCGCTACGAGCAGTACTTC. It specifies CASSRDEINRYEQYF.

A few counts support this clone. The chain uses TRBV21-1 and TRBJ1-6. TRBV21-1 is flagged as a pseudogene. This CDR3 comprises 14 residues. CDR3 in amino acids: CASIPGVLVSPLHF. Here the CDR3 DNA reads TGTGCCAGCATCCCGGGGGTCCTGGTTTCACCCCTCCACTTT.

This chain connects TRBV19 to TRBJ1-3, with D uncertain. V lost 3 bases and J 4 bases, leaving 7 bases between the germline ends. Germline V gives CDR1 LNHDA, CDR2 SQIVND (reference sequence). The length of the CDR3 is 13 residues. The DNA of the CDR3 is TGTGCCAGTAGTATCCCGACCGGAAACACCATATATTTT. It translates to CASSIPTGNTIYF.

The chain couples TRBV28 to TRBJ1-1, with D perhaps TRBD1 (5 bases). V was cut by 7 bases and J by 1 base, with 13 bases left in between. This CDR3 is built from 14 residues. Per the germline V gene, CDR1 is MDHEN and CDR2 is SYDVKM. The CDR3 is CASIGGGRNTEAFF. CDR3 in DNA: TGTGCCAGCATCGGCGGGGGAAGGAACACTGAAGCTTTCTTT.

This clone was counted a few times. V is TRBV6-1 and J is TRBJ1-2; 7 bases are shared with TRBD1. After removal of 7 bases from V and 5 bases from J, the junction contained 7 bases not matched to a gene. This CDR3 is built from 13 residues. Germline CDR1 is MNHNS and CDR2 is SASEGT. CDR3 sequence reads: CASIWTGQYGYTF. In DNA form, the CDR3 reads TGTGCCAGCATCTGGACAGGCCAATATGGCTACACCTTC.

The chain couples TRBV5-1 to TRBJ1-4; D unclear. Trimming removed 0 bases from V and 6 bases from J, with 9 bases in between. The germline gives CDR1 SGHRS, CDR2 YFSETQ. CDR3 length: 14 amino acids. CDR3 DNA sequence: TGCGCCAGCAGCTTGGCGGGCAGAGATGAAAAACTGTTTTTT. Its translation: CASSLAGRDEKLFF.

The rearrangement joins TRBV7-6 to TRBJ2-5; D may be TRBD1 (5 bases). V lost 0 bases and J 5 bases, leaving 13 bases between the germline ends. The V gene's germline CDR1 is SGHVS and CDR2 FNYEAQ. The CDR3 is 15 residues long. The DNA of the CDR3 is TGTGCCAGCAGCTTAGCGGGGCCTCCAGGGGAGACCCAGTACTTC. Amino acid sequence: CASSLAGPPGETQYF.

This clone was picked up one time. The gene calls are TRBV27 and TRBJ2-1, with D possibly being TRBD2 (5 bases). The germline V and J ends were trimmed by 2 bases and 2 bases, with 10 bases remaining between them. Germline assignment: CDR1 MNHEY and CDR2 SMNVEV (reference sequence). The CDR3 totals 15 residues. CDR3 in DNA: TGTGCCAGCAGTTTAAGGACTCCGACCTACAATGAGCAGTTCTTC. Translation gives CASSLRTPTYNEQFF.

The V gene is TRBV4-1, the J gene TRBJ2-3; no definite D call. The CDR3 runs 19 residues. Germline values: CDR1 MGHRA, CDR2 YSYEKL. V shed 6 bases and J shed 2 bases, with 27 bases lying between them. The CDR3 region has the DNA TGCGCCAGCAGACAATTTCCGCCAGGCACCCCAATTCACACAGATACGCAGTATTTT. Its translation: CASRQFPPGTPIHTDTQYF.

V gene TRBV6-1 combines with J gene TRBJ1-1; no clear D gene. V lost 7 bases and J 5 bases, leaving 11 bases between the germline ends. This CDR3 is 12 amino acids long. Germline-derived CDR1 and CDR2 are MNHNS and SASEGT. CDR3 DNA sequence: TGTGCCAGCACGGAGAGCAGGACTGAAGCTTTCTTT. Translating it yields CASTESRTEAFF.

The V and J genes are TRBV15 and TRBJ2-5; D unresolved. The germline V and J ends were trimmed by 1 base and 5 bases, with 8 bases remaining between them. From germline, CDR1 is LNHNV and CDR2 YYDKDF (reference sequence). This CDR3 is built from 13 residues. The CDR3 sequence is CATSRVPRETQYF. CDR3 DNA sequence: TGTGCCACCAGCAGAGTGCCGCGGGAGACCCAGTACTTC.

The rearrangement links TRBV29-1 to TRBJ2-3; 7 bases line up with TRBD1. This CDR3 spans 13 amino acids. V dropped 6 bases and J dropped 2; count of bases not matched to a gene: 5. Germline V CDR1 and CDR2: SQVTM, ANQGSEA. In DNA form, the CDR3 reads TGCAGCGTCCACGGGACAGACACAGATACGCAGTATTTT. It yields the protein CSVHGTDTDTQYF.

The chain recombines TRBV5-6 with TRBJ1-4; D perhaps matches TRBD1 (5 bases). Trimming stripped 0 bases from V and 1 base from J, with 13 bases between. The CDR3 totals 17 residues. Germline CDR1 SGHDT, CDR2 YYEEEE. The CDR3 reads CASSLVRGDQTNEKLFF. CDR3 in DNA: TGTGCCAGCAGCTTGGTTAGGGGCGATCAAACTAATGAAAAACTGTTTTTT.

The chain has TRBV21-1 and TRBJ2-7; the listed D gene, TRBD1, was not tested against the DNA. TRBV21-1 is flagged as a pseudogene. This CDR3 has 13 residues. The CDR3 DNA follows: TGTGCCAGCGGTCGCTCTGGGCAGTCCGAGCAGTACTTC. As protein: CASGRSGQSEQYF.

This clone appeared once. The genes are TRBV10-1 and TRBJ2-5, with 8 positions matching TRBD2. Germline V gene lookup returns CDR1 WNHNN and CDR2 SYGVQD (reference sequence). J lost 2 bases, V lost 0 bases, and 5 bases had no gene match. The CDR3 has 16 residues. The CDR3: CASSESGASGQETQYF. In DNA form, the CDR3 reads TGCGCCAGCAGTGAGTCGGGGGCTAGCGGGCAAGAGACCCAGTACTTC.